What follows are 3 T cell receptor beta chains derived from one specimen sequenced in a study of monozygotic twins with inflammatory bowel disease. TCRdb re-called the 5' RACE reads and gives one entry per CDR3 protein, without DNA. The sample table includes some 450,000 distinct CDR3 sequences. Sequenced: blood. The receptors come from a human donor with ulcerative colitis or Crohn's disease, or a healthy co-twin of an affected twin (not recorded which).

The rearrangement joins TRBV4-3 to TRBJ2-7; TCRdb calls TRBD1, which cannot be checked without DNA. Germline CDR1 and CDR2: LGHNA and YSLEER. The CDR3 is 17 residues long. The CDR3 region is CASSQDLSGASSYEQYF.

The chain couples TRBV29-1 to TRBJ2-1; TCRdb reports TRBD2, a call that lacks DNA to check it against. Germline lookup yields CDR1 SQVTM and CDR2 ANQGSEA. The length of the CDR3 is 14 residues. This CDR3 reads CSVEAPTRYNEQFF.

The chain recombines TRBV6-5 with TRBJ1-5; as DNA is missing, the TRBD1 call by TCRdb cannot be tested. Germline assignment: CDR1 MNHEY and CDR2 SVGAGI. The CDR3 runs 16 residues. CDR3 in amino acids: CASSSGTGATNQPQHF.